The next 4 T cell receptor beta chains were all read from a single sample in a study of cytomegalovirus exposure and HLA in healthy donors. Researchers ran the PCR with 60 Vbeta and 13 Jbeta primers. TCRdb keeps only in-frame clones here, not all; method: immunoSEQ multiplex PCR. The table shows about 190,000 clones, with 79% occurring only once. Sequencing was performed on PBMCs. All receptors come from a woman aged 50 to 60 in good health and CMV-seronegative.

The chain joins TRBV10-3 to TRBJ2-1, with D possibly being TRBD2 (5 bases). Looked up from germline, CDR1 is ENHRY and CDR2 is SYGVKD. Trimming took off 6 bases at V and 0 bases at J, with 15 bases between the two ends. The CDR3 length is 16 residues. CDR3 sequence (DNA): TGTGCCATCAGGGGGAAAGTGGGGAGCTCCTACAATGAGCAGTTCTTC. Amino acid sequence: CAIRGKVGSSYNEQFF.

The chain has TRBV5-1 and TRBJ1-6; D may be TRBD1 (5 bases). Germline assignment: CDR1 SGHRS and CDR2 YFSETQ. The CDR3 sequence is 13 residues long. Between the trimmed V and J ends, which lost 3 bases and 8 bases, there was a span of 9 bases. The CDR3 here is CASSSQGYSPLHF. DNA for the CDR3: TGCGCCAGCAGCTCCCAGGGTTATTCACCCCTCCACTTT.

The CDR3, as DNA: TGTGCCAGCACTCCCGGTTTCAGGGCCAGCTACACCTTC. Protein product: CASTPGFRASYTF. This sequence joins TRBV6-5 and TRBJ1-2; TRBD1 might be the D (5 bases). The ends were cut back, 7 bases at V and 9 bases at J, with 18 bases in the middle. CDR1 MNHEY and CDR2 SVGAGI come from the germline V gene. The CDR3 consists of 13 residues.

Only one count was recorded for this clone. At one boundary the junction diverges from the germline segment, which might be a read error. The chain carries TRBV19 and TRBJ1-4; tentatively, D is TRBD1 (6 bases). CDR3 size: 15 residues. CDR1 and CDR2 from the germline V gene are LNHDA and SQIVND (reference sequence). CDR3 nucleotides: TGTGTCAGTAGTCCCGGGACAAGGAGTAATGAAAAACTGTTTTTT. It codes for CVSSPGTRSNEKLFF.